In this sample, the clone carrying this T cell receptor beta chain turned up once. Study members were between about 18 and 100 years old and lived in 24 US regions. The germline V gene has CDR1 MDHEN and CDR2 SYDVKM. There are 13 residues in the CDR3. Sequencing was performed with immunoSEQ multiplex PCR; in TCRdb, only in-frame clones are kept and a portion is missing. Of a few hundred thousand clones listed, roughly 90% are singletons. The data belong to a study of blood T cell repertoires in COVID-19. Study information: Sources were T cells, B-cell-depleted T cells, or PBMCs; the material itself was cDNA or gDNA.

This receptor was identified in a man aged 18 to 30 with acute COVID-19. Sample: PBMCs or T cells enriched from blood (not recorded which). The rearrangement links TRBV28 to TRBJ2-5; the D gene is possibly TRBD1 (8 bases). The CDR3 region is CASAQGGEETQYF. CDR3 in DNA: TGTGCTTCTGCACAGGGGGGGGAAGAGACCCAGTACTTC.